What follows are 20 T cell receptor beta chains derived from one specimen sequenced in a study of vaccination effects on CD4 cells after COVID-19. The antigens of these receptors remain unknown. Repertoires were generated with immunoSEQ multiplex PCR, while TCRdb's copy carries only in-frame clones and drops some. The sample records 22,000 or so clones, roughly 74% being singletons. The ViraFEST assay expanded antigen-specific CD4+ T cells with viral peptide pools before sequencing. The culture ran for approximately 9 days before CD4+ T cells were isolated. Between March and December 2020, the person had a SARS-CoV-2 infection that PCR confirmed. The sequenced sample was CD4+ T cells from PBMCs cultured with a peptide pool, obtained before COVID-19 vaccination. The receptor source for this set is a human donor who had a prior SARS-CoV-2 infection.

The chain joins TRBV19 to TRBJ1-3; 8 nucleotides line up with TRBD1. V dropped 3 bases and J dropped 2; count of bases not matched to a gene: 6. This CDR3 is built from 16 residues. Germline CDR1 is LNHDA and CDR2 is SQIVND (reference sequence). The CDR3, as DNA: TGTGCCAGTAGTATCCCAGGGGGCCCTACTGGAAACACCATATATTTT. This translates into CASSIPGGPTGNTIYF.

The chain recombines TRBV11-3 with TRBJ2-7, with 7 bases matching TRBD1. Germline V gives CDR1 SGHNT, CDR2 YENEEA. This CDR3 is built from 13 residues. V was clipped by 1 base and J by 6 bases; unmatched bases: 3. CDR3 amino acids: CASSLVRTGEQYF. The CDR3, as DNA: TGTGCCAGCAGCTTAGTAAGGACAGGCGAGCAGTACTTC.

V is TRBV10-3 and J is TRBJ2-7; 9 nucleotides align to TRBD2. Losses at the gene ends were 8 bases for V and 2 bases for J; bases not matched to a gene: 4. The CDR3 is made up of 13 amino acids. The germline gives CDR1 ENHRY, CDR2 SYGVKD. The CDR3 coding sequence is TGTGCCATCGGTGTAGCGGGAGCCTACGAGCAGTACTTC. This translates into CAIGVAGAYEQYF.

CDR3 sequence (DNA): TGTGCCAGCAGCTTAACCGGACAGTCCCCGAGCTCCTACAATGAGCAGTTCTTC. Its protein is CASSLTGQSPSSYNEQFF. V gene TRBV7-3 combines with J gene TRBJ2-1; weak D call: TRBD1 (6 bases). The CDR3 covers 18 residues. Trimming left V 0 bases short and J 0 bases short, with 15 bases between. CDR1 is SGHTA and CDR2 is FQGTGA in the germline V gene. Full variable domain (remainder filled in from reference TRBV7-3 and TRBJ2-1): GAGVSQTPSNKVTEKGKYVELRCDPISGHTALYWYRQSLGQGPEFLIYFQGTGAADDSGLPNDRFFAVRPEGSVSTLKIQRTERGDSAVYLCASSLTGQSPSSYNEQFFGPGTRLTVL.

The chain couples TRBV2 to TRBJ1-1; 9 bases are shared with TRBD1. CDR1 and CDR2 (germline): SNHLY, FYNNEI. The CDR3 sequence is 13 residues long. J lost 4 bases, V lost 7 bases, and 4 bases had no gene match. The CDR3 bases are TGTGCCAGCACCGAGGACAGGGGCACTGAAGCTTTCTTT. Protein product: CASTEDRGTEAFF.

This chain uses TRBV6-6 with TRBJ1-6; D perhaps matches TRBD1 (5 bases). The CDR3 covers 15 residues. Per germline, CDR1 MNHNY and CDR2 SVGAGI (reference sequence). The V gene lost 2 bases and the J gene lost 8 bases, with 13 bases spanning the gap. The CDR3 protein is CASSYVGGGDSPLHF. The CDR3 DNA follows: TGTGCCAGCAGTTACGTGGGGGGAGGAGATTCACCCCTCCACTTT.

DNA of the CDR3: TGCAGTGCTAGTAAGGGGGACACTGAAGCTTTCTTT. As protein: CSASKGDTEAFF. The chain combines TRBV20-1 with TRBJ1-1, with D possibly TRBD1 on 6 matching bases. Germline V gives CDR1 DFQATT, CDR2 SNEGSKA (reference sequence). Between the trimmed V and J ends, which lost 3 bases and 3 bases, there was a span of 8 bases. CDR3 length: 12 residues.

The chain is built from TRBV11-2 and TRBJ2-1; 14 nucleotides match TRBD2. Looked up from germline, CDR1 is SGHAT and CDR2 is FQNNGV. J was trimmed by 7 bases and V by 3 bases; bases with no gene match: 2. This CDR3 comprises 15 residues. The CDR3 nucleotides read TGTGCCAGCAGCTTGACTAGCGGGGGGGGAAATGAGCAGTTCTTC. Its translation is CASSLTSGGGNEQFF.

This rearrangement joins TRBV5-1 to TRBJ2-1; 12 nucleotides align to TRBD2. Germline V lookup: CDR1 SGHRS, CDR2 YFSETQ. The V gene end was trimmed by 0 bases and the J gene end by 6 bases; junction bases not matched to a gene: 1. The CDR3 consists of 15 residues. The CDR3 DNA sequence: TGCGCCAGCAGCTTGGAACTAGCGGGAGGCAATGAGCAGTTCTTC. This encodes CASSLELAGGNEQFF.

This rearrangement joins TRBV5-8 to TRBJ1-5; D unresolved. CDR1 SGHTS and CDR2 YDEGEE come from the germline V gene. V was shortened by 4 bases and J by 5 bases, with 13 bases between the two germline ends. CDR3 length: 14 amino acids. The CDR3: CASSLWGGDQPQHF. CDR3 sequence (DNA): TGTGCCAGCAGCCTGTGGGGTGGTGATCAGCCCCAGCATTTT.

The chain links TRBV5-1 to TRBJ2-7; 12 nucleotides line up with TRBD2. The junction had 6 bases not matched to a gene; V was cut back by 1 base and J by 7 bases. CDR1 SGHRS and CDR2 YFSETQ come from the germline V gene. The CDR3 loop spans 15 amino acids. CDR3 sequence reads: CASSLSSGRAGEQYF. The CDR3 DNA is TGCGCCAGCAGCTTGTCTAGCGGGAGGGCCGGGGAGCAGTACTTC.

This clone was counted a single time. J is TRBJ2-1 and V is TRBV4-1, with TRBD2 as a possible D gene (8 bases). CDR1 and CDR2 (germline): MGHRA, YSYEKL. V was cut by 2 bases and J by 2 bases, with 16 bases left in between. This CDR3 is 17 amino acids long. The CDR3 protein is CASSQRGLAGTYNEQFF. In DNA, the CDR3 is TGCGCCAGCAGCCAAAGGGGGCTAGCGGGCACCTACAATGAGCAGTTCTTC.

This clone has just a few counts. The chain's CDR3 is CASSRENQPQHF. The CDR3 nucleotides are TGTGCCAGCAGCCGTGAGAATCAGCCCCAGCATTTT. V is TRBV6-2 or TRBV6-3 and J is TRBJ1-5; no definite D call. From germline, CDR1 is MNHEY and CDR2 SVGEGT. Trimming cost V 6 bases and J 4 bases, with 7 bases left between them. The CDR3 is 12 residues long.

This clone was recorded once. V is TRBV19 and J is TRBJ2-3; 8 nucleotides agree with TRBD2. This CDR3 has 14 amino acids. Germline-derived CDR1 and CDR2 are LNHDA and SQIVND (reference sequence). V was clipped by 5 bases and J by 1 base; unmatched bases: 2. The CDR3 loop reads CASSLREGTDTQYF. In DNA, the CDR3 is TGTGCCAGTAGTTTGCGGGAGGGCACAGATACGCAGTATTTT. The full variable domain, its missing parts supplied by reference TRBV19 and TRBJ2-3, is DGGITQSPKYLFRKEGQNVTLSCEQNLNHDAMYWYRQDPGQGLRLIYYSQIVNDFQKGDIAEGYSVSREKKESFPLTVTSAQKNPTAFYLCASSLREGTDTQYFGPGTRLTVL.

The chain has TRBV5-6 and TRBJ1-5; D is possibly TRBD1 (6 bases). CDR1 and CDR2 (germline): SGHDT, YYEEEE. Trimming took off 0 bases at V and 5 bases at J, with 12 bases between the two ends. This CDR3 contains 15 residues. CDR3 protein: CASSLAGATDQPQHF. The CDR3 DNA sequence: TGTGCCAGCAGCTTGGCAGGGGCCACTGATCAGCCCCAGCATTTT.

The CDR3 nucleotides are TGTGCCAGCAGCACCAGGGGGCGGACTGAAGCTTTCTTT. This sequence encodes CASSTRGRTEAFF. V gene TRBV14 combines with J gene TRBJ1-1; 8 nucleotides match TRBD1. V was clipped by 5 bases and J by 5 bases; unmatched bases: 4. Germline V CDR1 and CDR2: SGHDN, FVKESK. This CDR3 has 13 amino acids.

CDR3 residues: CASVRDSGYGYTF. Written as DNA, the CDR3 is TGTGCTAGTGTAAGGGACAGTGGTTATGGCTACACCTTC. V is TRBV12-5 and J is TRBJ1-2; 7 bases line up with TRBD1. Germline trimming cut 7 bases from V and 5 bases from J; bases unmatched to any gene: 7. The CDR3 runs 13 residues. Germline values: CDR1 LGHNT, CDR2 FRNRAP.

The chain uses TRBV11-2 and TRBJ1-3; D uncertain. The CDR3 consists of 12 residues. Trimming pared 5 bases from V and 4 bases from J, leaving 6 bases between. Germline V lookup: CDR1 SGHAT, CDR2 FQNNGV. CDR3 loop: CASSPQGNTIYF. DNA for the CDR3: TGTGCCAGCAGCCCACAAGGAAACACCATATATTTT.

The CDR3 reads CASSPSWEPGQGDEAFF. For the CDR3, the DNA is TGTGCCAGCTCACCCTCCTGGGAACCGGGACAGGGTGATGAAGCTTTCTTT. The gene calls are TRBV18 and TRBJ1-1; 9 nucleotides line up with TRBD1. The germline V gene encodes CDR1 KGHSH and CDR2 LQKENI. The J segment lost 7 bases and the V segment lost 3 bases, leaving 15 bases of the junction unmatched. This CDR3 is built from 17 residues.

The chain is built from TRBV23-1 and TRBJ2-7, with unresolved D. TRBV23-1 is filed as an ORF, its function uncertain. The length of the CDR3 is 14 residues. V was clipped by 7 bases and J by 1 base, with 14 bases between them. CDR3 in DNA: TGCGCCAGCAATAGTCGACTTACTTCCTACGAGCAGTACTTC. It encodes CASNSRLTSYEQYF.